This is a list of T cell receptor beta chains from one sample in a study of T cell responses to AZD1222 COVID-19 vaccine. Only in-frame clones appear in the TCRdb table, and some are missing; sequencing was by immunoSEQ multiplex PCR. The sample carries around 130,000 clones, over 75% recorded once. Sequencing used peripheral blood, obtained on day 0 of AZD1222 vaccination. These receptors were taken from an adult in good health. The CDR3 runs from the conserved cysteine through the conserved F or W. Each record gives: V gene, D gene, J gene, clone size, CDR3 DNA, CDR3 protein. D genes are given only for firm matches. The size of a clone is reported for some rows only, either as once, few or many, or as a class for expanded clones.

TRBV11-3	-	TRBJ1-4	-	TGTGCCAGCAGCTTTAAATTGTGTCGTGGTGTCCGTTGGGCGGGGCTGTTTTTT	CASSFKLCRGVRWAGLFF
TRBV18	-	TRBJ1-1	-	TGTGCCAGCTCAGGGATGGAGACTCAAGCTTTCTTT	CASSGMETQAFF
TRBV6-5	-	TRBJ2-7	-	TGTGCCAGCACGTCACTGTCCTCCTACGAGCAGTACTTC	CASTSLSSYEQYF
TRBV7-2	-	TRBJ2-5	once	TGTGCCAGCAGCTCCCCCGGCCGCCCTGGGGGAGAAGAGACCCAGTACTTC	CASSSPGRPGGEETQYF
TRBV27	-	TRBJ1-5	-	TGTGCCAGCAGCCAAGACAGGAGAATCAATCAGCCCCAGCATTTT	CASSQDRRINQPQHF
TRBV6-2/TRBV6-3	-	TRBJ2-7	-	TGTGCCAGCAGCGGGGGCAGCTACGAGCAGTACTTC	CASSGGSYEQYF
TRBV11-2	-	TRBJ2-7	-	TGTGCCAGCACCCAGACAACCGGGGGCTACGAGCAGTACTTC	CASTQTTGGYEQYF
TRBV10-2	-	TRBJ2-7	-	TGCGCCAGCAGTGGCGGGTTAAGCTCCTACGAGCAGTACTTC	CASSGGLSSYEQYF
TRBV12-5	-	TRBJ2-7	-	TGTGCTAGTGCCCTCCGCCCCGATGAGGGAAAGCAGTACTTC	CASALRPDEGKQYF
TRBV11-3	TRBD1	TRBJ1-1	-	TGTGCCAGCAGCCCCGGGGAGGGACAGCCGAACACTGAAGCTTTCTTT	CASSPGEGQPNTEAFF
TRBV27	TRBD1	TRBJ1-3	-	TGTGCCAGCAGAAAATACAGTGACCCGGGACAGGGGGCTGGAAACACCATATATTTT	CASRKYSDPGQGAGNTIYF
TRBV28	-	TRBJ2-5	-	TGTGCCAGCAGCTCCCCCCGGCCGGGGGAGACCCAGTACTTC	CASSSPRPGETQYF
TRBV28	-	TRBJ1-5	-	TGTGCCAGCAGTTTGCCCGGGGGTCAGCCCCAGCATTTT	CASSLPGGQPQHF
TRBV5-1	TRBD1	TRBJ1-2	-	TGCGCCAGCAGCTGGGACAGAGATGGCTACACCTTC	CASSWDRDGYTF
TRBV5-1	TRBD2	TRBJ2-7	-	TGCGCCAGCAGCTTTTCTAGCGGGGGGTTCACCTACGAGCAGTACTTC	CASSFSSGGFTYEQYF
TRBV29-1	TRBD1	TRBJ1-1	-	TGCAGCGTTCCCGGGACAGGGATCACTGAAGCTTTCTTT	CSVPGTGITEAFF
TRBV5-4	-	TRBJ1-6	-	TGTGCCAGCAGCTTGTTGCCAGGGTACGATTCACCCCTCCACTTT	CASSLLPGYDSPLHF
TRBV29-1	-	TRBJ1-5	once	TGCAGAGGGTCGGGACAGCCCCAGCATTTT	CRGSGQPQHF
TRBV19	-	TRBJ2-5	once	TGTGCCAGTAGTATCCAAAAAGAGACCCAGTACTTC	CASSIQKETQYF
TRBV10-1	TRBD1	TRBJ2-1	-	TGCGCCAGCAGCGAGACAGGGCCTTCCTTCAATGAGCAGTTCTTC	CASSETGPSFNEQFF
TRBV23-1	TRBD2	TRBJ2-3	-	TGCGCCAGCAGTCAAGGCAAACCAGCGGGAGCCGTTTCAGATACGCAGTATTTT	CASSQGKPAGAVSDTQYF
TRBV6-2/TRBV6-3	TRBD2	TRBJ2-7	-	TGTGCCAGCAGTCGCCTCCAGACTAGCCGGAAATACGAGCAGTACTTC	CASSRLQTSRKYEQYF
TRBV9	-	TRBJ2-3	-	TGTGCCAGCAGCGTAGGAGGGCCATCCACAGATACGCAGTATTTT	CASSVGGPSTDTQYF
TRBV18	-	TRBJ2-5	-	TGTGCCAGCTCACTTAAGGAGACCCAGTACTTC	CASSLKETQYF
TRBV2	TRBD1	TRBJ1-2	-	TGTGCCAGCAGTGTTCAGGGGGACTATGGCTACACCTTC	CASSVQGDYGYTF
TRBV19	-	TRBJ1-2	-	TGTGCCAGTAGTTTGGCCGGCGTCTATGGCTACACCTTC	CASSLAGVYGYTF
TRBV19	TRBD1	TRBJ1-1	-	TGTGCCAGTAGTGTTACAGGGGGCGCGAACACTGAAGCTTTCTTT	CASSVTGGANTEAFF
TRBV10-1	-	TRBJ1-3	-	TGCGCCAGCAGTGAATCCGGCTCTGGAAACACCATATATTTT	CASSESGSGNTIYF
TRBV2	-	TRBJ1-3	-	TGTGCCAGCAGGACGGGCACAGTTGGAAACACCATATATTTT	CASRTGTVGNTIYF
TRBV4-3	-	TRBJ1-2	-	TGCGCCAGCAGCCAAACAACCTATCAAAGAGGGGGCTACACCTTC	CASSQTTYQRGGYTF
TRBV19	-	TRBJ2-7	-	TGTGCCAGTAGTATTGGGGGTGTTTTGGGCGAGCAGTACTTC	CASSIGGVLGEQYF
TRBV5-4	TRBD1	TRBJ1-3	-	TGTGCCAGCAGCCCGGACAGGGGGCTGGGAAACACCATATATTTT	CASSPDRGLGNTIYF
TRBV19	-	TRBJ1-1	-	TGTGCCAGTATGCCTCACCGGGACGGAAGCTACCTGAGGGGGGCTTTCTTT	CASMPHRDGSYLRGAFF